Shown below are 9 T cell receptor beta chains from a single sample sequenced in a study of cytomegalovirus exposure and HLA in healthy donors. Data came from immunoSEQ multiplex PCR; TCRdb stores just in-frame clones and leaves some out. The profile covers about 260,000 clones, with 90% appearing a single time and approximately 3.1% taken by the ten largest. Specimen: PBMCs. The receptor set was obtained from a woman in her 30s in good health and CMV-seronegative.

The rearrangement joins TRBV11-2 to TRBJ2-1; 8 positions match TRBD2. Germline CDR1 and CDR2: SGHAT and FQNNGV. V dropped 6 bases and J dropped 4; count of bases not matched to a gene: 11. The CDR3 length is 16 residues. In nucleotides, the CDR3 is TGTGCCAGCAGGCAAACTAGCGGCGACTATTACAATGAGCAGTTCTTC. Protein sequence: CASRQTSGDYYNEQFF.

The chain employs TRBV30 and TRBJ1-2, with unresolved D. Germline-derived CDR1 and CDR2 are GTSNPN and SVGIG (reference sequence). Trimming cost V 4 bases and J 5 bases, with 17 bases left between them. This CDR3 region has 14 residues. DNA for the CDR3: TGTGCCTGGAAGCCCTACGAGGGAGGGTATGGCTACACCTTC. It encodes CAWKPYEGGYGYTF.

The chain couples TRBV5-6 to TRBJ2-1; D remains unclear. The CDR3 covers 12 residues. In germline, CDR1 is SGHDT, CDR2 YYEEEE. V was clipped by 2 bases and J by 7 bases, with 7 bases between them. The CDR3 DNA reads TGTGCCAGCAGCTTTATAGAGAATGAGCAGTTCTTC. It translates to CASSFIENEQFF.

V and J are TRBV9 and TRBJ2-3; 11 nucleotides agree with TRBD1. Germline CDR1 and CDR2: SGDLS and YYNGEE. V trimming: 4 bases; J trimming: 2 bases; junction bases outside the gene matches: 6. The CDR3 runs to 16 residues. This CDR3 is CASSPGTGGNTDTQYF. CDR3 bases: TGTGCCAGCAGCCCCGGGACAGGGGGTAACACAGATACGCAGTATTTT.

This clone came up a few times. The chain combines TRBV29-1 with TRBJ2-3, with TRBD1 matching 8 bases. V was clipped by 4 bases and J by 4 bases; unmatched bases: 7. CDR1 is SQVTM, CDR2 ANQGSEA, per germline. This CDR3 spans 14 amino acids. Here the CDR3 DNA reads TGCAGCGTTGGCCAGGGGGCGAACGCAGATACGCAGTATTTT. This translates into CSVGQGANADTQYF.

This clone appeared once. This chain uses TRBV4-1 with TRBJ1-1, with 10 nucleotides matching TRBD1. The CDR3 has 17 amino acids. Germline V CDR1 and CDR2: MGHRA, YSYEKL. Trimming removed 2 bases from V and 2 bases from J; junction bases left unmatched: 8. The CDR3 is CASSQSAGTGVNTEAFF. The CDR3 nucleotides are TGCGCCAGCAGCCAATCTGCCGGGACAGGGGTTAACACTGAAGCTTTCTTT.

This rearrangement joins TRBV7-6 to TRBJ2-1; D remains ambiguous. The length of the CDR3 is 14 residues. Germline V gene lookup returns CDR1 SGHVS and CDR2 FNYEAQ. V dropped 2 bases and J dropped 4 bases, with 9 bases sitting between them. The CDR3: CASSLSVHYNEQFF. The CDR3, as DNA: TGTGCCAGCAGCTTATCGGTTCATTACAATGAGCAGTTCTTC.

The chain joins TRBV18 to TRBJ2-7, with 15 positions matching TRBD2. The CDR3 has 17 residues. CDR1 and CDR2 from the germline V gene are KGHSH and LQKENI. V lost 0 bases, J lost 6 bases, and 6 bases stayed unmatched. CDR3 nucleotide sequence: TGTGCCAGCTCACCACCGGGACTAGCGGGAGGACCCACCGAGCAGTACTTC. Translation: CASSPPGLAGGPTEQYF.

The rearrangement uses TRBV9 and TRBJ1-5; TRBD1 agrees at 9 bases. V gave up 4 bases and J gave up 1 base; unmatched junction bases: 6. The CDR3 is made up of 16 amino acids. Per the germline V gene, CDR1 is SGDLS and CDR2 is YYNGEE. The CDR3 reads CASSPSTGGSNQPQHF. The CDR3 DNA reads TGTGCCAGCAGCCCGTCGACAGGGGGAAGCAATCAGCCCCAGCATTTT. The full variable domain, with the rest looked up from reference TRBV9 and TRBJ1-5, is DSGVTQTPKHLITATGQRVTLRCSPRSGDLSVYWYQQSLDQGLQFLIQYYNGEERAKGNILERFSAQQFPDLHSELNLSSLELGDSALYFCASSPSTGGSNQPQHFGDGTRLSIL.